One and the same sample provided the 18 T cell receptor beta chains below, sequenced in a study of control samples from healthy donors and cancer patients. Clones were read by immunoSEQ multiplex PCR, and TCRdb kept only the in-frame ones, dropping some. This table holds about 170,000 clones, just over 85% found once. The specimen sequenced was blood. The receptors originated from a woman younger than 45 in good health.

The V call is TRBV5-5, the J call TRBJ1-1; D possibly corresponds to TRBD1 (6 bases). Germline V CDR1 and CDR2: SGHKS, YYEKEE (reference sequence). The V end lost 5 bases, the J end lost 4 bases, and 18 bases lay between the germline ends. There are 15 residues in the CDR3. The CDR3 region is CASSPGAGGGTEAFF. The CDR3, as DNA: TGTGCCAGCAGTCCAGGGGCGGGGGGCGGCACTGAAGCTTTCTTT.

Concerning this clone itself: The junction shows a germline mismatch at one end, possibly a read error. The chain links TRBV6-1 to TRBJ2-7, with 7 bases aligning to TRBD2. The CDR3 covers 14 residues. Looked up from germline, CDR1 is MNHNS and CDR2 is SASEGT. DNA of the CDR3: TGTGCCAGCAGTGATCGGGGAGGGTCCGCATTAAGGAACTTC. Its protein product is CASSDRGGSALRNF.

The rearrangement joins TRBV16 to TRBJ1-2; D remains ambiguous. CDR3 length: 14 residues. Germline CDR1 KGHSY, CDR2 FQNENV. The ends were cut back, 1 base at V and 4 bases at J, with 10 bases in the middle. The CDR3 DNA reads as TGTGCCAGCAGCCAATTGAGGCAGAGCTATGGCTACACCTTC. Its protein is CASSQLRQSYGYTF.

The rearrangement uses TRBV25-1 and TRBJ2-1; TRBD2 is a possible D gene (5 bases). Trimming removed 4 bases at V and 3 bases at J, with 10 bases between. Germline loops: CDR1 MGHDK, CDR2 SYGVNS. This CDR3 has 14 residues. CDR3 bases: TGTGCCAGCAGTGTAGGACTCTTCTACAATGAGCAGTTCTTC. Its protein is CASSVGLFYNEQFF. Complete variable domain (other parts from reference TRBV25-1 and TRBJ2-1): EADIYQTPRYLVIGTGKKITLECSQTMGHDKMYWYQQDPGMELHLIHYSYGVNSTEKGDLSSESTVSRIRTEHFPLTLESARPSHTSQYLCASSVGLFYNEQFFGPGTRLTVL.

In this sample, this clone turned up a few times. For the CDR3, the DNA is TGTGCCAGCAGCTTTATTAGCGACACCGGGGAGCTGTTTTTT. It encodes CASSFISDTGELFF. The J gene is TRBJ2-2, the V gene TRBV7-2, with a weak D call TRBD2 (5 bases). The CDR3 contains 14 residues. Trimming took 3 bases from V and 3 from J, leaving 8 bases between them. From germline, CDR1 is SGHTA and CDR2 FQGNSA.

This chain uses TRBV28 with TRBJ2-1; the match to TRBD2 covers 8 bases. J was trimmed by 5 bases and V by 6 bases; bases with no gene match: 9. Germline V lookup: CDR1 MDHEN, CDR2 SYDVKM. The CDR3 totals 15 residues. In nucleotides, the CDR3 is TGTGCCAGCAGCCCCGCAACGGGAGGGAACAATGAGCAGTTCTTC. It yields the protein CASSPATGGNNEQFF.

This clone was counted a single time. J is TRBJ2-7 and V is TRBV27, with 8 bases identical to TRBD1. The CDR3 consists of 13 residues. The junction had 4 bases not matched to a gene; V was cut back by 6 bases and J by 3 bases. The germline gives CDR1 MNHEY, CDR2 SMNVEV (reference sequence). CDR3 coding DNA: TGTGCCAGCAGCGACAGGGGTATCTACGAGCAGTACTTC. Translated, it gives CASSDRGIYEQYF.

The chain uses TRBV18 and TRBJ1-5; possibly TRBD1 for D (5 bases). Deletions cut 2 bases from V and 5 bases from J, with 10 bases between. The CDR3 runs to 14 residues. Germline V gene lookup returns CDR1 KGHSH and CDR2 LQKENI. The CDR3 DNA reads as TGTGCCAGCTCACCAATGGGGGGGGATCAGCCCCAGCATTTT. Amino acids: CASSPMGGDQPQHF.

Written as DNA, the CDR3 is TGTGCCAGTAGTCTCCAGGGGAACTATGGCTACACCTTC. Residues: CASSLQGNYGYTF. The J gene is TRBJ1-2, the V gene TRBV19, with D possibly matching TRBD1 (6 bases). The germline CDR1 and CDR2 sequences are LNHDA and SQIVND (reference sequence). This CDR3 region has 13 residues. V was shortened by 5 bases and J by 2 bases, with 9 bases between the two germline ends.

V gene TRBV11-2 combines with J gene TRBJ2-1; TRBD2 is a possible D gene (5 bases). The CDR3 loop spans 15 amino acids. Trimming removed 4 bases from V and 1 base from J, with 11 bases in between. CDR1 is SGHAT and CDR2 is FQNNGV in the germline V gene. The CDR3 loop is CASSSVRRSYNEQFF. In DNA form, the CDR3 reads TGTGCCAGCAGCTCCGTTAGGAGGTCCTACAATGAGCAGTTCTTC.

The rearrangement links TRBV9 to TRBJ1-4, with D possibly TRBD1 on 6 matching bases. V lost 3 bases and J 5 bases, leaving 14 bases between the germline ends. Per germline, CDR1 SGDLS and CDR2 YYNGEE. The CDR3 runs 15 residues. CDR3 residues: CASSAKTGSNEKLFF. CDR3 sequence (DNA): TGTGCCAGCAGCGCGAAGACAGGTTCGAATGAAAAACTGTTTTTT.

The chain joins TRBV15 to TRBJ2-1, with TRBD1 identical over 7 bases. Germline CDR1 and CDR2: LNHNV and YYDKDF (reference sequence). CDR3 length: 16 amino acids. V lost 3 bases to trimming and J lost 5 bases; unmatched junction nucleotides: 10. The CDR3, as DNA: TGTGCCACCAGCAGGACGGCCGGACAGGTTAACAATGAGCAGTTCTTC. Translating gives CATSRTAGQVNNEQFF.

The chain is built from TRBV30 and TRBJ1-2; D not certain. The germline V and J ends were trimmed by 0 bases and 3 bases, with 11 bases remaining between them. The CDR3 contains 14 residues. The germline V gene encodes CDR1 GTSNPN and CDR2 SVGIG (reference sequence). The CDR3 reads CAWSVSSSDYGYTF. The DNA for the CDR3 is TGTGCCTGGAGTGTATCCTCTTCTGACTATGGCTACACCTTC.

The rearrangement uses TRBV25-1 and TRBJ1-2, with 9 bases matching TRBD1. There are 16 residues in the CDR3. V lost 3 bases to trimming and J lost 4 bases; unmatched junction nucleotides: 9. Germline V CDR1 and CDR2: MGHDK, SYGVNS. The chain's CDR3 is CASSDEGQGPGYGYTF. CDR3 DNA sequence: TGTGCCAGCAGTGACGAGGGACAGGGCCCGGGCTATGGCTACACCTTC.

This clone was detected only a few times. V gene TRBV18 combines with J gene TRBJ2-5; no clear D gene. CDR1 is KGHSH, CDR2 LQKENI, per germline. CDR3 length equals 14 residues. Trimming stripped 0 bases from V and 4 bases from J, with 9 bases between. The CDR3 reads CASSPPARAETQYF. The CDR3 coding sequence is TGTGCCAGCTCACCACCGGCTAGGGCAGAGACCCAGTACTTC. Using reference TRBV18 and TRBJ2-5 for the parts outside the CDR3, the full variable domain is NAGVMQNPRHLVRRRGQEARLRCSPMKGHSHVYWYRQLPEEGLKFMVYLQKENIIDESGMPKERFSAEFPKEGPSILRIQQVVRGDSAAYFCASSPPARAETQYFGPGTRLLVL.

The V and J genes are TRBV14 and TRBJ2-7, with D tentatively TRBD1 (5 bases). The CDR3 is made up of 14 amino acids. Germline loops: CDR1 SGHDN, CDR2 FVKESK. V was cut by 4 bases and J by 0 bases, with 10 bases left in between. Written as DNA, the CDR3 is TGTGCCAGCAGCCCACAGGTGTCCTCCTACGAGCAGTACTTC. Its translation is CASSPQVSSYEQYF.

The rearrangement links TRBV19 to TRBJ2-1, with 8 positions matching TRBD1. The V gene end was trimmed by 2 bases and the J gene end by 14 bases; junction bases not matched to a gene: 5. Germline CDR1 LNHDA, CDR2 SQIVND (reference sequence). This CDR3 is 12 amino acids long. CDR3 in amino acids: CASSITGTGKFF. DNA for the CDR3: TGTGCCAGTAGTATAACCGGGACAGGAAAGTTCTTC.

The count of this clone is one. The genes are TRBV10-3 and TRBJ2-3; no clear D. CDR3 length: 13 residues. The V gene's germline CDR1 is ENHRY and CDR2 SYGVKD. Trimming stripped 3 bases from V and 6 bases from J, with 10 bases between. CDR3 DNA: TGTGCCATCAGTGATTTATTGGGGGATACGCAGTATTTT. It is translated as CAISDLLGDTQYF.